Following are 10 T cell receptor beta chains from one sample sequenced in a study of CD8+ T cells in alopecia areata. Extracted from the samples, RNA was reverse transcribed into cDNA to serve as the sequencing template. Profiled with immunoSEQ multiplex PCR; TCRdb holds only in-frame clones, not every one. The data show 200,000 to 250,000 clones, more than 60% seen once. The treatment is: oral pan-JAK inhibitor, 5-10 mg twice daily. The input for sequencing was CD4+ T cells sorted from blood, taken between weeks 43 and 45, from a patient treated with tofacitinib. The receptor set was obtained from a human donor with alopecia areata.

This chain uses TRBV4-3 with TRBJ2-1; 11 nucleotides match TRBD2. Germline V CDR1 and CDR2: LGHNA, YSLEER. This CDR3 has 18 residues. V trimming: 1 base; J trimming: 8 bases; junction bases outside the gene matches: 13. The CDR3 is CASSQGFSGGVSFDEQFF. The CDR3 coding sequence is TGCGCCAGCAGCCAAGGGTTTAGCGGGGGGGTATCGTTTGATGAGCAGTTCTTC.

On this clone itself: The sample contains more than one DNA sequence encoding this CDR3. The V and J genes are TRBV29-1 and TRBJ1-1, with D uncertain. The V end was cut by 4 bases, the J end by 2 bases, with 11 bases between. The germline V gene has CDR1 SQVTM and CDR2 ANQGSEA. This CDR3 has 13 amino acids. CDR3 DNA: TGCAGCGTTGCCAGGACCCGAAACACTGAAGCTTTCTTT. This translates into CSVARTRNTEAFF.

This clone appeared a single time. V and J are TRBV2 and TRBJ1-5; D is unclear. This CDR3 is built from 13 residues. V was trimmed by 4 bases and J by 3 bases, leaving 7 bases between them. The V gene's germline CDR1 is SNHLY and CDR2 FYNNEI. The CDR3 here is CASSAETNQPQHF. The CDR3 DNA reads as TGTGCCAGCAGTGCAGAAACCAATCAGCCCCAGCATTTT.

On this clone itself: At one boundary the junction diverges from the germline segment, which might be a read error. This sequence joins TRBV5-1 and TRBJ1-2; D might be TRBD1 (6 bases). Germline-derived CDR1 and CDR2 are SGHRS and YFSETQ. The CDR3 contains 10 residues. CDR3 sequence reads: CASSFRGAPF. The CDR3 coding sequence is TGCGCCAGCAGCTTCAGGGGAGCTCCCTTC.

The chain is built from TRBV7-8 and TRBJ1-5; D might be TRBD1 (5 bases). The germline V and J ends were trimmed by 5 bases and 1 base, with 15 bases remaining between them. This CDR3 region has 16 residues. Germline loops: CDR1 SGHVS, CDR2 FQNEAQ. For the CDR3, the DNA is TGTGCCAGCAGCCTATCCCGGGGGGGGAGCAATCAGCCCCAGCATTTT. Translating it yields CASSLSRGGSNQPQHF. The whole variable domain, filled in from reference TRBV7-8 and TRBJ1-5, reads GAGVSQSPRYKVAKRGQDVALRCDPISGHVSLFWYQQALGQGPEFLTYFQNEAQLDKSGLPSDRFFAERPEGSVSTLKIQRTQQEDSAVYLCASSLSRGGSNQPQHFGDGTRLSIL.

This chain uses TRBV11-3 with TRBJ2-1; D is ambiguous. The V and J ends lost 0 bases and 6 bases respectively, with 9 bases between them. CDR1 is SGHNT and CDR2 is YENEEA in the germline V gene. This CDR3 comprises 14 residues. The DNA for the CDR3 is TGTGCCAGCAGCTTAGATTTTTCCAGCAATGAGCAGTTCTTC. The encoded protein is CASSLDFSSNEQFF.

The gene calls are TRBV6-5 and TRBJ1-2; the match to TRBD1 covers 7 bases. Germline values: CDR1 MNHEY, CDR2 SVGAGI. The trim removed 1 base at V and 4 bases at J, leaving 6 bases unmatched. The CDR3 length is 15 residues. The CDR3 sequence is CASSYYVGQSYGYTF. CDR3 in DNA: TGTGCCAGCAGTTACTACGTGGGACAGAGCTATGGCTACACCTTC.

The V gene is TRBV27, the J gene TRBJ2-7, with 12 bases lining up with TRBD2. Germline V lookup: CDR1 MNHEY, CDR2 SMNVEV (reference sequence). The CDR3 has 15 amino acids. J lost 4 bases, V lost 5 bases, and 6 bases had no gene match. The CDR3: CASSMTSGGRYEQYF. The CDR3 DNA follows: TGTGCCAGCAGTATGACTAGCGGGGGCAGGTACGAGCAGTACTTC.

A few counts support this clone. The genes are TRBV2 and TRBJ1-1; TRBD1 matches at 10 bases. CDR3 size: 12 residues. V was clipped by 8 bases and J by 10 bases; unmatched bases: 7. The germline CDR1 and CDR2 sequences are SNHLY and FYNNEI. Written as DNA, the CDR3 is TGTGCCAGCGGGACAGGGGCAGTAGGAGCTTTCTTT. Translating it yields CASGTGAVGAFF.

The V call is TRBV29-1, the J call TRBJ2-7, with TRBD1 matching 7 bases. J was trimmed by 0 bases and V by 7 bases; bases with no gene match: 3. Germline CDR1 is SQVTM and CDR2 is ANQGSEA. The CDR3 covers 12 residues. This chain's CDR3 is CSGRTGSYEQYF. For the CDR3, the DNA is TGCAGCGGTCGGACAGGCTCCTACGAGCAGTACTTC.